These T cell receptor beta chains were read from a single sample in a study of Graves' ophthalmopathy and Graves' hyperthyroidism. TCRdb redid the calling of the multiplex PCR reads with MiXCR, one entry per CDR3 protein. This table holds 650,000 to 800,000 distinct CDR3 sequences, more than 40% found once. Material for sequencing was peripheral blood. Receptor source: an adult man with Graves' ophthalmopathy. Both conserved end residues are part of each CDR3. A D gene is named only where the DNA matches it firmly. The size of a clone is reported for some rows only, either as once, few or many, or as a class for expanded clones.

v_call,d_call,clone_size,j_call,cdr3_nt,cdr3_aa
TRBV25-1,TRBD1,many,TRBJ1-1,TGTGCCAGCAGTGACCCCGGACAGGGAAACACTGAAGCTTTCTTT,CASSDPGQGNTEAFF
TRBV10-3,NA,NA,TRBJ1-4,TGTGCCATCAGTGAAGACAGCTCTGGAAATAATGAAAAACTGTTTTTT,CAISEDSSGNNEKLFF
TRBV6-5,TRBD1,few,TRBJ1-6,TGTGCCAGCAGCCACGTCCCGGGACAGGGGATTAATTCACCCCTCCACTTT,CASSHVPGQGINSPLHF
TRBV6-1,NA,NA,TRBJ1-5,TGTGCCAGCAGTCTTAAGGGGGATCAGCCCCAGCATTTT,CASSLKGDQPQHF
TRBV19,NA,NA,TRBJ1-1,TGTGCCAGTAGTTCCTCGGACAGACTGGGAACTGAAGCTTTCTTT,CASSSSDRLGTEAFF
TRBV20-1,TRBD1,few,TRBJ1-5,TGCAGTGCTAGTCAGGGACAGGCCAATCAGCCCCAGCATTTT,CSASQGQANQPQHF
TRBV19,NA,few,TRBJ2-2,TGTGCCAGTAGTAGCGCACAGGGTCGGGCCGGGGAGCTGTTTTTT,CASSSAQGRAGELFF
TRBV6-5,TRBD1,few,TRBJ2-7,TGTGCCAGCAGTTACAGTTCCGGGACAGGGACACACGAGCAGTACTTC,CASSYSSGTGTHEQYF
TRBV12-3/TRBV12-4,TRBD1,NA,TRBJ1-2,TGTGCCAGCACCTCGGACAGGGGTGCCGGGCCGGATGGCTACACCTTC,CASTSDRGAGPDGYTF
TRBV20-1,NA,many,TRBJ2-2,TGCAGTGCTAGAGAGGAGACCGGGGAGCTGTTTTTT,CSAREETGELFF
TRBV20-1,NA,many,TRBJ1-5,TGCAGTGCCAATCGAGATAGCAATCAGCCCCAGCATTTT,CSANRDSNQPQHF
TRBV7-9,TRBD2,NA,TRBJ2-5,TGTGCCAGCAGCCCCGGGACTAGCGGGGTCTCCTACCAAGAGACCCAGTCCTTC,CASSPGTSGVSYQETQSF
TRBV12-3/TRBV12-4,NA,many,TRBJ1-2,TGTGCCAGCAGTTTGAGGGGCGGTGGCTACACCTTC,CASSLRGGGYTF
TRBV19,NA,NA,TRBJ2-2,TGTGCCACCCGGAGGGGTAATCCCGGGGAGCTGTTTTTT,CATRRGNPGELFF
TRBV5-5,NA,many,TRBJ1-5,TGTGCCAGCAGCGGCCGGACAGGCAATCAGCCCCAGCATTTT,CASSGRTGNQPQHF
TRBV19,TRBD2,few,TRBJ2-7,TGTGCCAGTAGTATATCCTCGGGACTACCTTACGAGCAGTACTTC,CASSISSGLPYEQYF
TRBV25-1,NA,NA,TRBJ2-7,TGTGCCAGCTCACATGGCCCCTCCTACGAGCAGTACTTC,CASSHGPSYEQYF
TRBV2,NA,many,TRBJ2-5,TGTGCCAGCAGTGAGGACCTAAAGGAGACCCAGTACTTC,CASSEDLKETQYF
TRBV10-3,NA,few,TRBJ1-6,TGTGCCAGCAGTTCATCCGGGACCTTGGGGCCTTCACCCCTCCACTTT,CASSSSGTLGPSPLHF
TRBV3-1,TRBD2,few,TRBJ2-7,TGTGCCAGCAGCCGTAACGGGAGGGCGGAAGAGCAGTACTTC,CASSRNGRAEEQYF
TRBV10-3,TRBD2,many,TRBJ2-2,TGTGCCATCGGGCCGGGGGGGACGAACACCGGGGAGCTGTTTTTT,CAIGPGGTNTGELFF
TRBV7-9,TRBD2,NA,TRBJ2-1,TGTGCCAGCAGAAATAGCGGGGGGACACAGTTCTTC,CASRNSGGTQFF
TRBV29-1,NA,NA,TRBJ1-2,TGCAGCTTAGCTCTGCAGGGTAACTATGGCTACACCTTC,CSLALQGNYGYTF